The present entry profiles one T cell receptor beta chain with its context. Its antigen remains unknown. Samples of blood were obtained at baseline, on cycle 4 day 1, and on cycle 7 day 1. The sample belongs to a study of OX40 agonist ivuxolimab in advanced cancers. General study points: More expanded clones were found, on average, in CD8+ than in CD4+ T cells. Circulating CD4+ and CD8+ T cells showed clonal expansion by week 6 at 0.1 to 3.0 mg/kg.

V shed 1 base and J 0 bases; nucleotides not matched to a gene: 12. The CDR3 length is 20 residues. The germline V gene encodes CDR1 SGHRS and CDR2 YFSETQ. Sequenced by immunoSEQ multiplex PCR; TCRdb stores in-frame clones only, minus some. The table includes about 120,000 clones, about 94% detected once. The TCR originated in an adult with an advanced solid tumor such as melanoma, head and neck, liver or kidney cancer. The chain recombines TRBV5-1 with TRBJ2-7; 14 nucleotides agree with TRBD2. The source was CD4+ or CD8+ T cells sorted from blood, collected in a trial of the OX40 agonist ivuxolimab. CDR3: CASSLNPGTGTSGSSYEQYF. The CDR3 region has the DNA TGCGCCAGCAGCTTGAACCCCGGGACAGGGACTAGCGGGAGCTCCTACGAGCAGTACTTC.